These 17 T cell receptor beta chains were all obtained from the same sample, sequenced in a study of T cell changes during pregnancy in multiple sclerosis. Profiled with immunoSEQ multiplex PCR; TCRdb holds only in-frame clones, not every one. This repertoire shows about 87,000 clones, 85% to 95% found once; its top ten account for about 1.4%. The source material was peripheral blood, sampled in the third trimester of pregnancy. These TCRs come from a female donor in good health, enrolled as a control in a pregnancy study.

The chain is built from TRBV9 and TRBJ1-5, with D possibly matching TRBD1 (6 bases). Germline CDR1 SGDLS, CDR2 YYNGEE. The V end was cut by 2 bases, the J end by 3 bases, with 15 bases between. The CDR3 has 16 residues. As DNA, the CDR3 is TGTGCCAGCAGCGTCTCCGGACAGCGAACCAATCAGCCCCAGCATTTT. Its translation is CASSVSGQRTNQPQHF.

The V call is TRBV7-9, the J call TRBJ2-5; D remains unclear. The germline V gene has CDR1 SEHNR and CDR2 FQNEAQ (reference sequence). Trimming pared 1 base from V and 2 bases from J, leaving 8 bases between. The CDR3 extends over 14 amino acids. CDR3 sequence: CASSLGATQETQYF. CDR3 nucleotides: TGTGCCAGCAGCTTAGGGGCTACGCAAGAGACCCAGTACTTC.

This clone was detected only once. The genes are TRBV27 and TRBJ2-1; no clear D gene. Germline V gene lookup returns CDR1 MNHEY and CDR2 SMNVEV (reference sequence). V lost 3 bases and J 5 bases, leaving 11 bases between the germline ends. This CDR3 has 14 amino acids. The CDR3 here is CASSFPGVNNEQFF. CDR3 nucleotide sequence: TGTGCCAGCAGTTTCCCCGGAGTCAACAATGAGCAGTTCTTC.

The chain is built from TRBV6-5 and TRBJ1-1; perhaps TRBD1 as D (6 bases). This CDR3 is built from 13 residues. Trimming stripped 5 bases from V and 11 bases from J, with 18 bases between. Germline loops: CDR1 MNHEY, CDR2 SVGAGI. The chain's CDR3 is CASSPPGVLAAFF. CDR3 bases: TGTGCCAGCAGTCCCCCAGGGGTCTTGGCGGCTTTCTTT.

This chain uses TRBV14 with TRBJ2-7; 10 bases match TRBD2. Trimming took 5 bases from V and 2 from J; bases not matched to a gene: 6. The CDR3 is 15 amino acids. Per the germline V gene, CDR1 is SGHDN and CDR2 is FVKESK. The CDR3: CASSIGLADTYEQYF. CDR3 coding DNA: TGTGCCAGCAGCATAGGACTAGCGGACACCTACGAGCAGTACTTC.

This chain connects TRBV6-5 to TRBJ1-1, with 8 bases lining up with TRBD1. Trimming removed 6 bases from V and 3 bases from J; junction bases left unmatched: 3. Germline-derived CDR1 and CDR2 are MNHEY and SVGAGI. This CDR3 has 13 amino acids. This chain's CDR3 is CASRRQGYTEAFF. DNA for the CDR3: TGTGCCAGCAGAAGACAGGGGTACACTGAAGCTTTCTTT.

The chain combines TRBV19 with TRBJ2-7; 7 positions match TRBD1. With V trimmed by 4 bases and J by 0 bases, 6 bases remained unmatched. Germline lookup yields CDR1 LNHDA and CDR2 SQIVND (reference sequence). The CDR3 loop spans 15 amino acids. CDR3 bases: TGTGCCAGTAGTAGGAAAGGGACAGTCTCCTACGAGCAGTACTTC. Translated, it gives CASSRKGTVSYEQYF.

This clone was seen ten or more times. The sample holds other DNA sequences that translate to the same CDR3. The chain couples TRBV27 to TRBJ2-7, with 8 positions matching TRBD2. The germline CDR1 and CDR2 sequences are MNHEY and SMNVEV (reference sequence). The V segment lost 6 bases and the J segment 0 bases; nucleotides outside the gene matches: 4. The CDR3 contains 14 residues. In nucleotides, the CDR3 is TGTGCCAGCAGGACTAGCGTCAGCTCCTACGAGCAGTACTTC. Protein product: CASRTSVSSYEQYF.

J is TRBJ1-1 and V is TRBV7-9, with 8 nucleotides matching TRBD1. Germline V gives CDR1 SEHNR, CDR2 FQNEAQ (reference sequence). The V gene end was trimmed by 5 bases and the J gene end by 5 bases; junction bases not matched to a gene: 19. This CDR3 comprises 18 residues. Here the CDR3 reads CASSPLDRGAHLVTEAFF. The CDR3 nucleotides read TGTGCCAGCAGCCCCCTAGACAGGGGAGCGCATCTAGTAACTGAAGCTTTCTTT.

The chain couples TRBV5-1 to TRBJ2-3, with D possibly TRBD1 on 6 matching bases. Trimming shortened V by 3 bases and J by 0 bases, and 11 bases separated the two germline ends. The germline gives CDR1 SGHRS, CDR2 YFSETQ. The CDR3 contains 15 residues. CDR3 coding DNA: TGCGCCAGCAGCTCACAGGGTATGAGCACAGATACGCAGTATTTT. It encodes CASSSQGMSTDTQYF.

The chain is built from TRBV29-1 and TRBJ2-7; perhaps TRBD2 as D (6 bases). Trimming took off 3 bases at V and 6 bases at J, with 15 bases between the two ends. CDR1 and CDR2 (germline): SQVTM, ANQGSEA. This CDR3 contains 13 residues. In DNA, the CDR3 is TGCAGCGTTGACACGGGGCGGCGGGGCGAGCAGTACTTC. Its translation is CSVDTGRRGEQYF.

The chain links TRBV18 to TRBJ2-7, with 7 bases fitting TRBD1. Germline V gene sequence: CDR1 KGHSH, CDR2 LQKENI. The CDR3 runs to 12 residues. V shed 10 bases, J shed 3 bases, and the junction held 6 bases outside the gene matches. The CDR3 region has the DNA TGTGCCACGGGACAGTCGGACTACGAGCAGTACTTC. Its protein is CATGQSDYEQYF.

The V and J genes are TRBV27 and TRBJ2-3; a possible D gene is TRBD2 (5 bases). Trimming pared 3 bases from V and 5 bases from J, leaving 12 bases between. This CDR3 comprises 14 residues. CDR1 MNHEY and CDR2 SMNVEV come from the germline V gene (reference sequence). CDR3 sequence reads: CASSFVLAIDTQYF. The CDR3 DNA sequence: TGTGCCAGCAGTTTCGTTCTAGCCATAGATACGCAGTATTTT.

J is TRBJ2-3 and V is TRBV12-2; TRBD1 reflects the table's D call only, with no check against the DNA. TRBV12-2 represents a pseudogene. The CDR3 loop spans 16 amino acids. In nucleotides, the CDR3 is TGTGCAAGTCGCTTCGCACCGGGACAGAGCACAGATACGCAGTATTTT. Protein: CASRFAPGQSTDTQYF.

The chain combines TRBV7-9 with TRBJ2-2, with no clear D. Germline V gene sequence: CDR1 SEHNR, CDR2 FQNEAQ (reference sequence). This CDR3 spans 13 amino acids. V lost 2 bases, J lost 4 bases, and 5 bases lay in between. CDR3 nucleotide sequence: TGTGCCAGCAGCTTATCAGGCACCGGGGAGCTGTTTTTT. Encoded protein: CASSLSGTGELFF. Full variable domain (outside the CDR3, taken from reference TRBV7-9 and TRBJ2-2): DTGVSQNPRHKITKRGQNVTFRCDPISEHNRLYWYRQTLGQGPEFLTYFQNEAQLEKSRLLSDRFSAERPKGSFSTLEIQRTEQGDSAMYLCASSLSGTGELFFGEGSRLTVL.

This sequence joins TRBV27 and TRBJ2-3, with D maybe TRBD2 (6 bases). Trimming took off 7 bases at V and 6 bases at J, with 17 bases between the two ends. The CDR3 extends over 14 amino acids. Germline CDR1 reads MNHEY; CDR2 reads SMNVEV (reference sequence). Here the CDR3 DNA reads TGTGCCAGCAAAGAGCTTGGAGGGGCTGATACGCAGTATTTT. Protein sequence: CASKELGGADTQYF.

This clone was seen once. The chain couples TRBV18 to TRBJ2-2, with D maybe TRBD1 (6 bases). Germline CDR1 and CDR2: KGHSH and LQKENI. V dropped 2 bases and J dropped 5 bases, with 18 bases sitting between them. This CDR3 is built from 17 residues. This CDR3 is CASSPRTGRFETGELFF. For the CDR3, the DNA is TGTGCCAGCTCACCAAGAACAGGGAGATTCGAGACCGGGGAGCTGTTTTTT.